This entry features one TCR beta chain sequence. This entry comes from a study of blood T cell repertoires in COVID-19. Original handling: It was from reference gene primer amplification that nucleated cell counts were estimated. Profiled with immunoSEQ multiplex PCR; TCRdb holds only in-frame clones, not every one. For V, J and clone size, that table is used; D and trimming come from the DNA. The repertoire holds some 130,000 clones, with about 80% as singletons. Germline V gene data show CDR1 as SGHNT and CDR2 as YENEEA. The CDR3 is 13 amino acids. The ends were cut back, 5 bases at V and 0 bases at J, with 5 bases in the middle.

The chain carries TRBV11-3 and TRBJ2-1; D unclear. The sequenced sample was PBMCs or T cells enriched from blood (not recorded which). The receptor comes from a man between 40 and 49 years old with acute COVID-19. CDR3 sequence (DNA): TGTGCCAGCAGCCGGAGCTCCTACAATGAGCAGTTCTTC. Encoded protein: CASSRSSYNEQFF. Full variable domain (missing parts from reference TRBV11-3 and TRBJ2-1): EAGVVQSPRYKIIEKKQPVAFWCNPISGHNTLYWYLQNLGQGPELLIRYENEEAVDDSQLPKDRFSAERLKGVDSTLKIQPAELGDSAVYLCASSRSSYNEQFFGPGTRLTVL.